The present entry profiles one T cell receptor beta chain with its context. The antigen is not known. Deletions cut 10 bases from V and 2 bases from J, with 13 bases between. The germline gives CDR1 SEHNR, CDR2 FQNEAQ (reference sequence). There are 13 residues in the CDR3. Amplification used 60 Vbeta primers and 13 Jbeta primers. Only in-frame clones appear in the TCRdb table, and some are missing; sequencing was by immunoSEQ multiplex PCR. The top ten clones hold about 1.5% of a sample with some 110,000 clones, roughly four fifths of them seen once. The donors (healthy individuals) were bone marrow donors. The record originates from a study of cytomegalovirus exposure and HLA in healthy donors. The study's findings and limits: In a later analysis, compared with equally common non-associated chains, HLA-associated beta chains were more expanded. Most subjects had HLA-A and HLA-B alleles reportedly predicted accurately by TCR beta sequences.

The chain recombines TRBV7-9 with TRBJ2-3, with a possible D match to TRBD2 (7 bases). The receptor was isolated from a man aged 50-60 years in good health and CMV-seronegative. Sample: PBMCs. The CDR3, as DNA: TGTGCCACCCGGGGGGCGGACACAGATACGCAGTATTTT. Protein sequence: CATRGADTDTQYF.